This T cell receptor (beta chain) was identified during a study of T cell responses to AZD1222 COVID-19 vaccine (dated by TCRdb to about 2021). About the study as a whole: AZD1222 recipients given second doses at about 4 weeks or at about 12 weeks were pooled, since spike-specific TCR depth and breadth were not found to differ between the two schedules. TCR sequencing covered approximately 230 trial participants: 200 to 220 given two doses of AZD1222 and 26 given two doses of MenACWY control vaccine. Trial participants were enrolled into age subgroups of 18-55, 56-69 and 70-plus years, which contained approximately 150, 28 and 58 TCR-sequenced participants, respectively.

The CDR3 sequence holds 11 residues, the cysteine and phenylalanine included. Just CDR3 DNA is preserved here, 33 bases in frame from base 1. CDR1 and CDR2, looked up from the germline V gene, are SNHLY and FYNNEI. V and J lose 3 bases and 15 bases, and a span of 12 bases separates them. A word on this clone: Its specific antigen is unknown. No base-level quality is on record; no much larger clone is a single base apart.

This sample's time point label indicates: baseline before first vaccination. Vaccinee samples were obtained from the UK trials COV001 and COV002, which included a single-blind randomized controlled phase 2/3 trial of AZD1222 (ChAdOx1 nCoV-19) in healthy adults. For TCRbeta chain sequencing, PBMC samples from trial participants were taken at day 0 and at day 28 after the second dose. The CDR3 regions of human TCRbeta chains were analyzed by immunosequencing. From the authors' description of their analysis: TCRs in the repertoires were matched against a reference library of SARS-CoV-2-specific TCRs that had been generated with the MIRA antigen-specificity platform. Breadth was defined as the fraction of unique TCRs that were SARS-CoV-2-associated, and depth was defined as the fraction of total T cells that were SARS-CoV-2-associated. Using the MIRA data, every spike-specific TCR was mapped to the spike region that the TCR reacted to and assigned to either a CD4 or a CD8 class. Log10-transformed breadth and depth values were compared by one-way ANOVA with Sidak's multiple comparisons tests. TCRdb mirrors the immuneACCESS table, restricted to in-frame sequences. Some clones are absent from its copies; in checked studies, under half trace to an unresolved V gene, and the reason for the others is unknown. That table is the source of V, J and clone size, and D and trimming were worked out from the DNA. Across this sample there are nearly 90,000 clones, with 88% seen only once. The ten top clones hold under 7% of the sample.

Paper-wide results and their limitations: Participants were mostly white British and included more females than males, and it was suggested by the authors that clonal diversity may have been underestimated. Conclusions about previously exposed vaccinees were limited because only 5 or 6 AZD1222 recipients were SARS-CoV-2 seropositive at baseline. Reportedly, almost half of the unique spike-specific TCRs recognized epitopes lying outside the regions that are mutated in the B.1.351 and B.1.1.7 variants. Because no samples from the day 14 peak response were available, repertoires could be characterized only after the peak T cell response. After two AZD1222 doses, both the breadth and the depth of spike-specific TCRs were significantly higher than at day 0 and than in MenACWY recipients. Vaccine-associated CD4 TCRs spanned the whole spike protein, with dominant responses in regions 160-218 and 743-854. In the small 56-69-year group, the increase in depth fell short of significance, most likely because of low power.

The TCR sequence derives from an adult in good health. The chain couples TRBV2 to TRBJ2-1, with no confident D gene call. The input for sequencing was peripheral blood, taken on day 0 of AZD1222 vaccination. The sequenced DNA: TGTGCCAGCAGTGAGGGTCTAGTCCTGTTCTTC. It specifies CASSEGLVLFF.